This TCR beta chain was sequenced for a study of blood T cell repertoires in COVID-19. The overall study: PBMCs, B-cell-depleted T cells, or T cells were the source of the cDNA or gDNA that made up the material.

Some clones are missing from TCRdb's copy, which holds only in-frame ones; the method was immunoSEQ multiplex PCR. The sample records about 320,000 clones, about 91% being singletons. The V end was cut by 3 bases, the J end by 11 bases, with 16 bases between. Germline CDR1 SNHLY, CDR2 FYNNEI. The CDR3 loop spans 13 amino acids. V and J are TRBV2 and TRBJ1-1; D not certain. The clonotype comes from a woman in her twenties or thirties with COVID-19, enrolled during active disease. Source material: peripheral blood. CDR3 in amino acids: CASSEALVRVAFF. The CDR3 nucleotides read TGTGCCAGCAGTGAGGCCCTGGTACGGGTGGCTTTCTTT.